The TCR beta chain described here comes from a study of OX40 agonist ivuxolimab in advanced cancers. Overall study: Ivuxolimab, which is an agonistic anti-OX40 (CD134) antibody, was administered to the patients. There were three patients with partial responses, one having hepatocellular carcinoma and two cutaneous melanoma.

V was cut by 1 base and J by 2 bases, with 11 bases left in between. The CDR3 contains 16 residues. Germline V gene data show CDR1 as SGHTA and CDR2 as FQGTGA. The table came from immunoSEQ multiplex PCR; TCRdb's copy has only in-frame clones and leaves some out. The sample lists about 82,000 clones, roughly 88% occurring once. Autoimmune disease history or systemic immunosuppression barred patients. Drawing of blood for sampling happened at baseline, at cycle 4 day 1, and at cycle 7 day 1. The material was CD4+ or CD8+ T cells sorted from blood, obtained in a trial of the OX40 agonist ivuxolimab. This TCR was recovered from an adult with an advanced solid tumor such as melanoma, head and neck, liver or kidney cancer. The chain joins TRBV7-3 to TRBJ2-2; tentative D call: TRBD2 (6 bases). The DNA of the CDR3 is TGTGCCAGCAGCTTAAACGGCGGACTAAACACCGGGGAGCTGTTTTTT. It is translated as CASSLNGGLNTGELFF.